A single sample is the source of the 15 T cell receptor beta chains below, sequenced in a study of T cell responses to AZD1222 COVID-19 vaccine. Produced via immunoSEQ multiplex PCR; TCRdb's table is partial and in-frame only. The sample records over 65,000 clones, around 90% being singletons. The starting material was peripheral blood, obtained on day 0 of MenACWY control vaccination. These receptors were obtained from an adult in good health.

The chain has TRBV6-6 and TRBJ1-5; D not resolved. The ends were cut back, 0 bases at V and 5 bases at J, with 5 bases in the middle. The CDR3 runs 13 residues. In germline, CDR1 is MNHNY, CDR2 SVGAGI (reference sequence). The CDR3 DNA reads TGTGCCAGCAGTTACTCGATGGATCAGCCCCAGCATTTT. It encodes CASSYSMDQPQHF.

V is TRBV27 and J is TRBJ2-5; 8 nucleotides match TRBD1. The CDR3 length is 17 residues. J gave up 4 bases and V 5 bases, and 15 bases lay outside the gene matches. Germline V gene data show CDR1 as MNHEY and CDR2 as SMNVEV (reference sequence). CDR3 in amino acids: CASSPLDRGVASETQYF. CDR3 DNA sequence: TGTGCCAGCAGTCCTCTCGACAGGGGCGTTGCCTCAGAGACCCAGTACTTC.

The genes are TRBV28 and TRBJ2-7, with TRBD1 matching over 8 bases. The J segment lost 6 bases and the V segment lost 5 bases, leaving 6 bases of the junction unmatched. This CDR3 region has 13 residues. The germline CDR1 and CDR2 sequences are MDHEN and SYDVKM. The CDR3 sequence is CASSIVQGGEQYF. The CDR3 DNA follows: TGTGCCAGCAGTATCGTACAGGGGGGCGAGCAGTACTTC.

The chain recombines TRBV7-2 with TRBJ1-6; possible D gene TRBD1, 5 bases. V shed 4 bases and J shed 8 bases, with 18 bases lying between them. The CDR3 is 16 residues long. The germline V gene encodes CDR1 SGHTA and CDR2 FQGNSA. CDR3 residues: CASSSPLGRDDSPLHF. The CDR3 coding sequence is TGTGCCAGCAGCTCCCCTTTGGGCAGGGATGATTCACCCCTCCACTTT.

A word on this clone: Other nucleotide sequences in the sample specify the same CDR3. The chain recombines TRBV7-9 with TRBJ1-6, with D possibly matching TRBD1 (6 bases). This CDR3 is built from 14 residues. V dropped 4 bases and J dropped 6 bases, with 10 bases sitting between them. From germline, CDR1 is SEHNR and CDR2 FQNEAQ (reference sequence). DNA for the CDR3: TGTGCCAGCAGCTCAGGACAGTCTAATTCACCCCTCCACTTT. Protein: CASSSGQSNSPLHF.

The chain is built from TRBV20-1 and TRBJ1-4; D gene uncertain. This CDR3 is built from 14 residues. Trimming shortened V by 3 bases and J by 4 bases, and 12 bases separated the two germline ends. The germline V gene encodes CDR1 DFQATT and CDR2 SNEGSKA (reference sequence). CDR3 sequence (DNA): TGCAGTGCTAGTTTTGCGGGGAATAATGAAAAACTGTTTTTT. As protein: CSASFAGNNEKLFF.

The rearrangement links TRBV7-8 to TRBJ2-2, with D tentatively TRBD1 (6 bases). Germline CDR1 reads SGHVS; CDR2 reads FQNEAQ. The CDR3 sequence is 16 residues long. Trimming pared 5 bases from V and 5 bases from J, leaving 18 bases between. CDR3 amino acids: CASSATTSRGTGELFF. As DNA, the CDR3 is TGTGCCAGCAGCGCTACCACATCTAGGGGGACCGGGGAGCTGTTTTTT.

V and J are TRBV7-2 and TRBJ2-3; D ambiguous. The CDR3 loop spans 14 amino acids. V lost 4 bases and J lost 0, with 8 bases in between. The germline V gene encodes CDR1 SGHTA and CDR2 FQGNSA. The CDR3 here is CASSYGWSTDTQYF. In DNA form, the CDR3 reads TGTGCCAGCAGCTATGGGTGGAGCACAGATACGCAGTATTTT.

CDR3 bases: TGTGCCAGCAGCGACCGGGACAGGGCTGTCTACGAGCAGTACTTC. Residues: CASSDRDRAVYEQYF. The chain is built from TRBV13 and TRBJ2-7, with 9 positions matching TRBD1. Germline-derived CDR1 and CDR2 are PRHDT and FYEKMQ (reference sequence). This CDR3 is built from 15 residues. Trimming at V came to 5 bases and at J to 3 bases, leaving 8 bases not matched to a gene.

The rearrangement links TRBV3-1 (or the pseudogene TRBV3-2) to TRBJ2-1; D call uncertain. Germline V CDR1 and CDR2: LGHDT, YNNKEL (reference sequence). The CDR3 is 15 residues long. V was trimmed by 0 bases and J by 5 bases, leaving 11 bases between them. CDR3 residues: CASSQDTTGNNEQFF. As DNA, the CDR3 is TGTGCCAGCAGCCAAGATACGACTGGAAACAATGAGCAGTTCTTC.

This clone was detected only once. V gene TRBV28 combines with J gene TRBJ1-5; D is undetermined. Germline values: CDR1 MDHEN, CDR2 SYDVKM. Trimming cost V 8 bases and J 6 bases, with 11 bases left between them. The CDR3 consists of 12 residues. The CDR3 sequence: CASGEVVQPQHF. Here the CDR3 DNA reads TGTGCCAGCGGAGAGGTAGTTCAGCCCCAGCATTTT.

The chain has TRBV12-3 or TRBV12-4 and TRBJ1-5; possible D gene TRBD1, 6 bases. CDR3 length equals 13 residues. V shed 6 bases and J shed 7 bases, with 13 bases lying between them. The CDR3 reads CASRRQVTQPQHF. The CDR3, as DNA: TGTGCCAGCAGGAGACAGGTCACGCAGCCCCAGCATTTT.

The rearrangement links TRBV12-5 to TRBJ2-7; no definite D call. The CDR3 length is 15 residues. V was clipped by 0 bases and J by 2 bases, with 11 bases between them. In germline, CDR1 is LGHNT, CDR2 FRNRAP. CDR3 in amino acids: CASGLVPSNPYEQYF. The CDR3 DNA follows: TGTGCTAGTGGTTTGGTACCGTCTAACCCCTACGAGCAGTACTTC.

A few counts support this clone. This rearrangement joins TRBV30 to TRBJ1-6; TRBD1 is a possible D gene (5 bases). Germline assignment: CDR1 GTSNPN and CDR2 SVGIG (reference sequence). Trimming removed 2 bases at V and 7 bases at J, with 15 bases between. CDR3 length: 15 residues. CDR3 amino acids: CAWSRGQGNNSPLHF. Here the CDR3 DNA reads TGTGCCTGGAGTAGAGGTCAGGGAAACAATTCACCCCTCCACTTT.

The gene calls are TRBV11-2 and TRBJ1-1; no clear D gene. The germline V and J ends were trimmed by 6 bases and 0 bases, with 8 bases remaining between them. Per the germline V gene, CDR1 is SGHAT and CDR2 is FQNNGV. The CDR3 runs 13 residues. CDR3 nucleotides: TGTGCCAGCAGTCTCACGATGAACACTGAAGCTTTCTTT. It translates to CASSLTMNTEAFF.